This T cell receptor beta chain was captured in a study of blood T cell repertoires in COVID-19. Repertoires were generated with immunoSEQ multiplex PCR, while TCRdb's copy carries only in-frame clones and drops some. The data contain some 95,000 clones, about four fifths of them singletons. The V gene end was trimmed by 0 bases and the J gene end by 3 bases; junction bases not matched to a gene: 11. This CDR3 has 18 residues. Germline V gene lookup returns CDR1 SGHRS and CDR2 YFSETQ. V and J are TRBV5-1 and TRBJ2-7; 11 bases are shared with TRBD1. This sequence originates from a man between 65 and 79 years old with acute or convalescent COVID-19. The sample comprised peripheral blood. CDR3 sequence: CASSLGTGTGGLVYEQYF. The CDR3, as DNA: TGCGCCAGCAGCTTGGGGACCGGGACAGGGGGGTTAGTCTACGAGCAGTACTTC. Full variable domain (missing parts from reference TRBV5-1 and TRBJ2-7): KAGVTQTPRYLIKTRGQQVTLSCSPISGHRSVSWYQQTPGQGLQFLFEYFSETQRNKGNFPGRFSGRQFSNSRSEMNVSTLELGDSALYLCASSLGTGTGGLVYEQYFGPGTRLTVT.